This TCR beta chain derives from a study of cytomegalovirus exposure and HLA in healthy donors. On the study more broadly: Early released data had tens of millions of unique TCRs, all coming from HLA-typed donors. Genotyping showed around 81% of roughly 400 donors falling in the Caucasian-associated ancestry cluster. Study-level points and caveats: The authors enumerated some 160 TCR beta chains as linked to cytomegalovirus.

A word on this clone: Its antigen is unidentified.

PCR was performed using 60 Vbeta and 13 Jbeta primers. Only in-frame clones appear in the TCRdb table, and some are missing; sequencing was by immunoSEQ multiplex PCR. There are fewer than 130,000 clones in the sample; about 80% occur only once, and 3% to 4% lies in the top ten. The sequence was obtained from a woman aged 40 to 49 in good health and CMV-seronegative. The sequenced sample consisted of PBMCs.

As DNA, the CDR3 is TGTGCCAGCATCACATCTGGAAACACCATATATTTT. Translated, it gives CASITSGNTIYF. The gene calls are TRBV28 and TRBJ1-3; D gene unclear. The germline CDR1 and CDR2 sequences are MDHEN and SYDVKM. V lost 7 bases and J lost 1, with 5 bases in between. This CDR3 comprises 12 residues.